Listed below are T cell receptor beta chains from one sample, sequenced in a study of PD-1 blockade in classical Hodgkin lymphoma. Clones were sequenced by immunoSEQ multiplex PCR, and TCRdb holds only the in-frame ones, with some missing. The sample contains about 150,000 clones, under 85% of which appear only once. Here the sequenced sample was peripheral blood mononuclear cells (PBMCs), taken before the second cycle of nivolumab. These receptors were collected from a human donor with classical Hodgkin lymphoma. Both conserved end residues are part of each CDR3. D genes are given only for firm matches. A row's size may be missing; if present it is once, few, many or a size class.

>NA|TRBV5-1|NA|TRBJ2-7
TGCGCCAGCAGCTTGGACCCGGGCAACCCCTTCTCCGAGCAGTACTTC
CASSLDPGNPFSEQYF
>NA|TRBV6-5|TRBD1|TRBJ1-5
TGTGCCAGCAGTTACGGGACAGGCCATAATCAGCCCCAGCATTTT
CASSYGTGHNQPQHF
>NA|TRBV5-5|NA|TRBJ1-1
TGTGCCAGCAGCGAGGACGGGAACACTGAAGCTTTCTTT
CASSEDGNTEAFF
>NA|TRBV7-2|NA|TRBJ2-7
TGTGCCAGCAGCCCGGGGAAAGGGTACGAGCAGTACTTC
CASSPGKGYEQYF
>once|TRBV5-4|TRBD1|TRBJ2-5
TGTGCCAGCAGCCTCTGGGACAGCCAAGAGACCCAGTACTTC
CASSLWDSQETQYF
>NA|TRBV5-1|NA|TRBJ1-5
TGCGCCAGCAGCTCCCTGGGGGCTAGCAATCAGCCCCAGCATTTT
CASSSLGASNQPQHF
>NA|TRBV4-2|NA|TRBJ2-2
TGTGCCAGCAGCCAAGACACTTCGGGGACCGGGGAGCTGTTTTTT
CASSQDTSGTGELFF
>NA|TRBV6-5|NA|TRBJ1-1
TGTGCCAGCAGACGATTAGCCCAGGGCACTGAAGCTTTCTTT
CASRRLAQGTEAFF
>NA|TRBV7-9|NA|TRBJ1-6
TGTGCCAGCAGACGTCAACAGCGTAATTCACCCCTCCACTTT
CASRRQQRNSPLHF
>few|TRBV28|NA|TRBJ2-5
TGTGCCAGCAACACAGGGTTTGAGACCCAGTACTTC
CASNTGFETQYF
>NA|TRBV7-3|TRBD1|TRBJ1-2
TGTGCCAGCAGCCCGGGGACAGGAAATGGCTACACCTTC
CASSPGTGNGYTF
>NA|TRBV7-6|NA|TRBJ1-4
TGTGCCAGCAGCTTTAACGAAAAACTGTTTTTT
CASSFNEKLFF
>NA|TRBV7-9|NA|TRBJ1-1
TGTGCCAGCAGCTCCCAAGGACAGCCGAACACTGAAGCTTTCTTT
CASSSQGQPNTEAFF
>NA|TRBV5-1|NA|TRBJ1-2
TGCGCCAGCAGCTTGGCTAGCTATGGCTACACCTTC
CASSLASYGYTF
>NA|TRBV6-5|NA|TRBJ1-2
TGTGCCAGCCTGCTTAACTATGGCTACACCTTC
CASLLNYGYTF
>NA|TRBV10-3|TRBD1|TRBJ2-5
TGTGCCACGCAGGGGGCCGTTGAGACCCAGTACTTC
CATQGAVETQYF
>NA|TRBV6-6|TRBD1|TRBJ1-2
TGTGCCAGCAGCTATACAGGGGGTGGTGGCTACACCTTC
CASSYTGGGGYTF
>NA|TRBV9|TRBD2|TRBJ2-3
TGTGCCAGCAGTCCGGGACTAGCGGACACAGATACGCAGTATTTT
CASSPGLADTDTQYF
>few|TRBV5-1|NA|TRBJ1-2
TGCGCCAGCAGCTTGGGTGGGGAGGATGGCTACACCTTC
CASSLGGEDGYTF
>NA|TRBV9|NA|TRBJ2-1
TGTGCCAGCAGCGTCTCCGGGAACGCACGGAGTGAGCAGTTCTTC
CASSVSGNARSEQFF
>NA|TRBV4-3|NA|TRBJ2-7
TGCGCCAGCAGCCAAGTGGGGGGCTCCTACGAGCAGTACTTC
CASSQVGGSYEQYF
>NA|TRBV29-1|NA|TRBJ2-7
TGCAGCGTTGAAGCACAGGGAAGTCGGTCCGCCGAGCAGTACTTC
CSVEAQGSRSAEQYF
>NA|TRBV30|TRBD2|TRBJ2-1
TGTGCCTGGAGTAGTCCGGGACTAGGGGGTCGGAATGAGCAGTTCTTC
CAWSSPGLGGRNEQFF
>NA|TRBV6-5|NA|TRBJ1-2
TGTGCCAGCAATACAGCTCCCGAGCGAGCAGGCTACACCTTC
CASNTAPERAGYTF
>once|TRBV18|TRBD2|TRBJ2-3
TGTGCCAGCTCATTTGGCTTAGCGGGGGCCCAAGATACGCAGTATTTT
CASSFGLAGAQDTQYF
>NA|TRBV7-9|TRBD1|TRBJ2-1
TGTGCCAGCAGCCCCCTGGACAGGGGGAATGAGCAGTTCTTC
CASSPLDRGNEQFF
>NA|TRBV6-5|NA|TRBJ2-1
TGTGCCAGCAGTCTAGGAAGATCGCGAGAGCAGTTCTTC
CASSLGRSREQFF